Presented here are 24 T cell receptor beta chains from one specimen sequenced in a study of blood T cell repertoires in COVID-19 (dated by TCRdb to about 2020). Libraries came from the immunoSEQ multiplex PCR assay. TCRdb retrieved this table from immuneACCESS and kept in-frame rearrangements only. Not all clones are present; in checked studies, unresolved V genes account for under half, and no reason is known for the remainder. This sample comprises about 130,000 clones, around 83% of them detected only once. The ten largest clones add up to about 2.9% of the sample. Sequencing input: peripheral blood. The receptors originated from an elderly woman with acute or convalescent COVID-19.

This chain joins TRBV10-1 and TRBJ1-4; 10 positions match TRBD1. V dropped 9 bases and J dropped 9; count of bases not matched to a gene: 13. Germline V gene lookup returns CDR1 WNHNN and CDR2 SYGVQD (reference sequence). The CDR3 has 15 amino acids. CDR3 sequence: CARLNRQGARKKLFF. CDR3 DNA: TGCGCCAGGCTCAATAGACAGGGGGCGCGTAAAAAACTGTTTTTT.

This chain joins TRBV3-1 (or the pseudogene TRBV3-2) and TRBJ1-1; D unclear. Trimming removed 8 bases from V and 4 bases from J, with 20 bases in between. The germline V gene encodes CDR1 LGHDT and CDR2 YNNKEL (reference sequence). This CDR3 spans 15 amino acids. CDR3 sequence (DNA): TGTGCCAGCCGGCAAGCGGGTTTGTGGAGCACTGAAGCTTTCTTT. It is translated as CASRQAGLWSTEAFF.

This clone was recorded a few times. The chain employs TRBV18 and TRBJ2-2; D is perhaps TRBD1 (6 bases). CDR1 is KGHSH and CDR2 is LQKENI in the germline V gene. Trimming stripped 6 bases from V and 5 bases from J, with 13 bases between. The CDR3 sequence is 14 residues long. The CDR3 DNA follows: TGTGCCAGCTCCCTCGACAGGTCAACCGGGGAGCTGTTTTTT. Translation gives CASSLDRSTGELFF.

This chain uses TRBV5-6 with TRBJ1-5; TRBD1 might be the D (5 bases). Germline-derived CDR1 and CDR2 are SGHDT and YYEEEE. V gave up 2 bases and J gave up 8 bases, with 17 bases separating them. This CDR3 spans 15 amino acids. CDR3 region: CASSFRGGGSEPQHF. The CDR3, as DNA: TGTGCCAGCAGCTTCCGCGGGGGAGGGTCGGAGCCCCAGCATTTT.

The chain has TRBV24-1 and TRBJ2-3; 7 bases line up with TRBD1. The germline V gene encodes CDR1 KGHDR and CDR2 SFDVKD. The CDR3 consists of 16 residues. The V and J ends lost 4 bases and 0 bases, in that order; junction bases with no gene match: 6. The CDR3 nucleotides read TGTGCCACCAGTGAAAGCAGGGGGAGAAGCACAGATACGCAGTATTTT. Residues: CATSESRGRSTDTQYF.

The chain has TRBV12-3 or TRBV12-4 and TRBJ1-1; the D is unclear. This CDR3 is built from 13 residues. The V and J ends lost 3 bases and 1 base respectively, with 6 bases between them. CDR3 in amino acids: CASSFYKNTEAFF. DNA for the CDR3: TGTGCCAGCAGTTTTTACAAGAACACTGAAGCTTTCTTT.

V is TRBV19 and J is TRBJ2-1; unclear D gene. CDR1 and CDR2 from the germline V gene are LNHDA and SQIVND (reference sequence). Trimming took off 3 bases at V and 9 bases at J, with 15 bases between the two ends. This CDR3 spans 14 amino acids. DNA for the CDR3: TGTGCCAGTAGTATCCAGCGCGGTGTAGGTGAGCAGTTCTTC. Translation: CASSIQRGVGEQFF.

This clone was seen only once. The chain couples TRBV27 to TRBJ2-2; a weak D match, TRBD2 (7 bases). This CDR3 has 19 residues. V was cut by 0 bases and J by 8 bases, with 25 bases left in between. The V gene's germline CDR1 is MNHEY and CDR2 SMNVEV (reference sequence). CDR3 DNA sequence: TGTGCCAGCAGTTTATCGTGGGGGGGCGGTAACGGCTTGACTGGGGAGCTGTTTTTT. This gives the protein CASSLSWGGGNGLTGELFF.

Only one count was recorded for this clone. This sequence joins TRBV4-1 and TRBJ1-2; D is unresolved. Trimming removed 6 bases from V and 0 bases from J, with 14 bases in between. The CDR3 runs to 15 residues. CDR1 is MGHRA, CDR2 YSYEKL, per germline. Here the CDR3 reads CASSLKDTTNYGYTF. The CDR3 bases are TGCGCCAGCAGTCTCAAAGACACCACTAACTATGGCTACACCTTC.

This chain connects TRBV15 to TRBJ1-2; tentative D call: TRBD1 (5 bases). Germline CDR1 reads LNHNV; CDR2 reads YYDKDF (reference sequence). This CDR3 is 14 amino acids long. V lost 0 bases and J lost 8, with 13 bases in between. This CDR3 reads CATSRDRGGGGYTF. The CDR3 region has the DNA TGTGCCACCAGCAGAGATCGGGGGGGTGGCGGCTACACCTTC.

J is TRBJ2-7 and V is TRBV4-1; TRBD1 matches at 7 bases. After removal of 0 bases from V and 3 bases from J, the junction contained 5 bases not matched to a gene. This CDR3 region has 15 residues. Germline V gene sequence: CDR1 MGHRA, CDR2 YSYEKL. In DNA form, the CDR3 reads TGCGCCAGCAGCCAAGATTCTGACAGGGTCTACGAGCAGTACTTC. Its protein product is CASSQDSDRVYEQYF.

The rearrangement joins TRBV5-1 to TRBJ1-1; the match to TRBD1 covers 9 bases. The CDR3 consists of 15 residues. After removal of 4 bases from V and 1 base from J, the junction contained 5 bases not matched to a gene. Looked up from germline, CDR1 is SGHRS and CDR2 is YFSETQ. The CDR3 region is CASSARTGANTEAFF. CDR3 DNA: TGCGCCAGCAGCGCTAGGACAGGGGCGAACACTGAAGCTTTCTTT.

The rearrangement links TRBV4-2 to TRBJ1-1; no clear D. Trimming took 2 bases from V and 11 from J, leaving 12 bases between them. This CDR3 has 12 residues. Germline assignment: CDR1 LGHNA and CDR2 YNFKEQ. CDR3 region: CASSQHGDSAFF. The DNA of the CDR3 is TGTGCCAGCAGCCAACACGGGGATTCGGCTTTCTTT.

This chain uses TRBV2 with TRBJ2-1; TRBD2 matches at 7 bases. The germline V gene encodes CDR1 SNHLY and CDR2 FYNNEI. The V gene end was trimmed by 5 bases and the J gene end by 3 bases; junction bases not matched to a gene: 13. CDR3 length: 17 amino acids. CDR3 sequence reads: CASSTTNERGYYNEQFF. In DNA, the CDR3 is TGTGCCAGCAGTACTACCAATGAGCGGGGATACTACAATGAGCAGTTCTTC.

This chain links TRBV19 with TRBJ2-5; the match to TRBD2 covers 10 bases. The CDR3 is made up of 18 amino acids. V shed 11 bases and J 7 bases; nucleotides not matched to a gene: 25. Germline CDR1 is LNHDA and CDR2 is SQIVND (reference sequence). CDR3: CASKPSHLAGGPVGTQYF. The CDR3 region has the DNA TGTGCCTCCAAACCAAGCCACTTAGCGGGGGGCCCGGTCGGGACCCAGTACTTC.

The chain carries TRBV4-1 and TRBJ1-1; D remains ambiguous. The germline V gene encodes CDR1 MGHRA and CDR2 YSYEKL. The CDR3 spans 14 residues. Trimming stripped 0 bases from V and 8 bases from J, with 13 bases between. The CDR3 protein is CASSQDSQALEAFF. In DNA, the CDR3 is TGCGCCAGCAGCCAAGATAGTCAGGCGTTGGAAGCTTTCTTT.

This rearrangement joins TRBV2 to TRBJ1-2; a possible D gene is TRBD1 (5 bases). The CDR3 runs 12 residues. V dropped 8 bases and J dropped 5 bases, with 12 bases sitting between them. Germline CDR1 is SNHLY and CDR2 is FYNNEI. The CDR3 spells CASQAGTYGYTF. CDR3 nucleotides: TGTGCCAGCCAAGCTGGGACTTATGGCTACACCTTC.

The J gene is TRBJ2-2, the V gene TRBV7-3, with 12 bases fitting TRBD1. This CDR3 is 18 amino acids long. Germline values: CDR1 SGHTA, CDR2 FQGTGA. V shed 5 bases, J shed 1 base, and the junction held 8 bases outside the gene matches. CDR3 loop: CASSKRGTGGVNTGELFF. The CDR3 nucleotides read TGTGCCAGCAGCAAACGGGGGACAGGGGGCGTGAACACCGGGGAGCTGTTTTTT.

The J gene is TRBJ1-4, the V gene TRBV7-9, with D maybe TRBD1 (6 bases). The germline V gene has CDR1 SEHNR and CDR2 FQNEAQ (reference sequence). This CDR3 comprises 13 residues. The germline V and J ends were trimmed by 9 bases and 2 bases, with 10 bases remaining between them. The CDR3 protein is CASRRGTNEKLFF. DNA of the CDR3: TGTGCCAGTCGTAGGGGGACTAATGAAAAACTGTTTTTT.

This clone was counted once. V usage is TRBV5-1 and J usage is TRBJ2-5, with 11 bases that match TRBD2. This CDR3 comprises 16 residues. With V trimmed by 3 bases and J by 5 bases, 9 bases remained unmatched. Looked up from germline, CDR1 is SGHRS and CDR2 is YFSETQ. DNA for the CDR3: TGCGCCAGCAGCTGGGGTAGCGGGGGGGCCGGTGAGACCCAGTACTTC. Translated, it gives CASSWGSGGAGETQYF. The full variable domain, in which reference TRBV5-1 and TRBJ2-5 provide the parts outside the CDR3, is KAGVTQTPRYLIKTRGQQVTLSCSPISGHRSVSWYQQTPGQGLQFLFEYFSETQRNKGNFPGRFSGRQFSNSRSEMNVSTLELGDSALYLCASSWGSGGAGETQYFGPGTRLLVL.

The rearrangement links TRBV7-3 to TRBJ2-2, with a tentative D call TRBD2 (5 bases). Trimming shortened V by 5 bases and J by 3 bases, and 16 bases separated the two germline ends. Germline V gene lookup returns CDR1 SGHTA and CDR2 FQGTGA. This CDR3 comprises 16 residues. The CDR3 coding sequence is TGTGCCAGCAGCCCACAAGGTGGAGGATACACCGGGGAGCTGTTTTTT. Translating it yields CASSPQGGGYTGELFF.

The CDR3 spells CASSRGLAVGDEQFF. CDR3 bases: TGTGCCAGCAGCCGTGGACTAGCGGTAGGAGATGAGCAGTTCTTC. V usage is TRBV7-3 and J usage is TRBJ2-1; 10 bases agree with TRBD2. J lost 8 bases, V lost 5 bases, and 9 bases had no gene match. This CDR3 contains 15 residues. Germline V CDR1 and CDR2: SGHTA, FQGTGA.

The gene calls are TRBV27 and TRBJ2-1; 7 bases map to TRBD1. The CDR3 totals 14 residues. Trimming removed 6 bases from V and 0 bases from J; junction bases left unmatched: 2. From germline, CDR1 is MNHEY and CDR2 SMNVEV (reference sequence). The CDR3 sequence is CASRTGSSYNEQFF. CDR3 nucleotide sequence: TGTGCCAGCAGGACAGGGAGCTCCTACAATGAGCAGTTCTTC.

The chain employs TRBV7-3 and TRBJ2-1; 8 positions agree with TRBD2. Unmatched junction bases numbered 10, after V lost 5 bases and J lost 4 bases. This CDR3 is 16 amino acids long. Germline V gene sequence: CDR1 SGHTA, CDR2 FQGTGA. CDR3 residues: CASSPASGGAYNEQFF. CDR3 DNA: TGTGCCAGCAGCCCCGCCTCCGGGGGGGCTTACAATGAGCAGTTCTTC.